This T cell receptor (beta chain) is from a study of T-cell memory formation after mild COVID-19. The overall study: TCR clustering was largely donor specific. Overall study results and limits: Pre-infection memory held some responding clones, suggesting pre-existing cross-reactive T cells responded. Contracting CD8+ clones were enriched in EMRA, CD4+ mainly in CM and EM.

Details on this clonotype: Its cognate antigen is unknown. The junction departs from the called germline gene at one end, perhaps through a read error.

Constant-segment primers and 5'RACE yielded cDNA libraries for TCR alpha and TCR beta, each carrying sample barcodes and UMIs. MiXCR was run by TCRdb on the 5' RACE reads, yielding one entry per CDR3 protein. Here the sample spans about 250,000 distinct CDR3 sequences, less than 20% being singletons. The origin of this receptor is an adult woman who had mild COVID-19 (a few samples of this study predate the infection). Cell type and time point are not known. The sequencing input was PBMCs or a T cell subset sorted from them (not recorded which).

The CDR3 region has the DNA TGTGCTAGCAGCCCCGGACTAGCGGGGACCCAGGATACGCAGTATTTT. Protein: CASSPGLAGTQDTQYF. The V gene is TRBV7-7, the J gene TRBJ2-3; 12 nucleotides line up with TRBD2. In germline, CDR1 is SSHAT, CDR2 FNYEAQ (reference sequence). This CDR3 has 16 amino acids.